One sample yielded the 15 T cell receptor beta chains listed below, sequenced in a study of blood T cell repertoires in COVID-19. Libraries were prepared by immunoSEQ multiplex PCR; TCRdb keeps only in-frame clonotypes and omits some of them. The table lists about 45,000 clones, 70% to 80% of them singletons. Sequencing was performed on peripheral blood. Receptor source: a man in his 70s with acute or convalescent COVID-19.

The genes are TRBV4-3 and TRBJ2-7, with D possibly TRBD2 on 6 matching bases. CDR1 and CDR2 (germline): LGHNA, YSLEER. V was pared by 1 base and J by 3 bases, with 13 bases between. This CDR3 comprises 15 residues. The DNA of the CDR3 is TGCGCCAGCAGCCAAGTTCGGGGGTCTCTCTACGAGCAGTACTTC. Translating gives CASSQVRGSLYEQYF.

This chain links TRBV18 with TRBJ2-1, with 16 bases matching TRBD2. The CDR3 spans 16 residues. Per the germline V gene, CDR1 is KGHSH and CDR2 is LQKENI. Germline trimming cut 0 bases from V and 7 bases from J; bases unmatched to any gene: 0. The CDR3 region is CASSPPGLAGGNEQFF. CDR3 DNA: TGTGCCAGCTCACCACCGGGACTAGCGGGGGGGAATGAGCAGTTCTTC.

This chain links TRBV9 with TRBJ1-5, with D uncertain. This CDR3 region has 14 residues. The V end was cut by 4 bases, the J end by 0 bases, with 8 bases between. The V gene's germline CDR1 is SGDLS and CDR2 YYNGEE. CDR3 protein: CASSPFSSNQPQHF. The CDR3 DNA reads as TGTGCCAGCAGCCCGTTCAGTAGCAATCAGCCCCAGCATTTT.

There are a few counts of this clone. V and J are TRBV7-2 and TRBJ1-5, with TRBD1 identical over 8 bases. V lost 5 bases, J lost 6 bases, and 6 bases stayed unmatched. CDR1 is SGHTA and CDR2 is FQGNSA in the germline V gene. The CDR3 has 14 residues. The CDR3 DNA is TGTGCCAGCAGCGCTCGACAGGGGCGTCAGCCCCAGCATTTT. It is translated as CASSARQGRQPQHF.

The chain recombines TRBV7-2 with TRBJ2-7; TRBD1 might be the D (5 bases). CDR1 is SGHTA, CDR2 FQGNSA, per germline. V dropped 2 bases and J dropped 7 bases, with 12 bases sitting between them. CDR3 length: 13 residues. Here the CDR3 DNA reads TGTGCCAGCAGCTTAATAGGGGCCGGGGAGCAGTACTTC. Its protein product is CASSLIGAGEQYF. The complete variable domain, with remaining parts taken from reference TRBV7-2 and TRBJ2-7, reads GAGVSQSPSNKVTEKGKDVELRCDPISGHTALYWYRQSLGQGLEFLIYFQGNSAPDKSGLPSDRFSAERTGGSVSTLTIQRTQQEDSAVYLCASSLIGAGEQYFGPGTRLTVT.

The V call is TRBV7-2, the J call TRBJ2-1, with D possibly matching TRBD2 (6 bases). V was clipped by 0 bases and J by 3 bases, with 6 bases between them. The CDR3 covers 14 residues. Germline CDR1 is SGHTA and CDR2 is FQGNSA. The CDR3 is CASSLAGGYNEQFF. The CDR3 bases are TGTGCCAGCAGCTTAGCGGGGGGCTACAATGAGCAGTTCTTC.

This chain joins TRBV19 and TRBJ1-5; D gene ambiguous. V was shortened by 2 bases and J by 6 bases, with 14 bases between the two germline ends. Germline V gives CDR1 LNHDA, CDR2 SQIVND (reference sequence). The CDR3 length is 15 residues. The CDR3 reads CASSISLGPGQPQHF. The DNA for the CDR3 is TGTGCCAGTAGTATATCCCTGGGTCCGGGTCAGCCCCAGCATTTT. Full variable domain (missing parts from reference TRBV19 and TRBJ1-5): DGGITQSPKYLFRKEGQNVTLSCEQNLNHDAMYWYRQDPGQGLRLIYYSQIVNDFQKGDIAEGYSVSREKKESFPLTVTSAQKNPTAFYLCASSISLGPGQPQHFGDGTRLSIL.

The chain recombines TRBV24-1 with TRBJ2-1; the match to TRBD1 covers 8 bases. This CDR3 region has 16 residues. In germline, CDR1 is KGHDR, CDR2 SFDVKD. The ends lost 4 bases at V and 5 bases at J; junction bases unmatched: 9. CDR3 DNA sequence: TGTGCCACCAGTGAGCGGGACAGGACCCCAAACAATGAGCAGTTCTTC. Residues: CATSERDRTPNNEQFF.

The rearrangement uses TRBV30 and TRBJ2-4, with D possibly matching TRBD1 (6 bases). Trimming stripped 1 base from V and 12 bases from J, with 10 bases between. CDR3 size: 11 residues. CDR1 GTSNPN and CDR2 SVGIG come from the germline V gene (reference sequence). The CDR3 DNA reads TGTGCCTGGAGTGGGACAGTGGATCAGTACTTC. It is translated as CAWSGTVDQYF.

V and J are TRBV10-3 and TRBJ2-7; the match to TRBD1 covers 7 bases. CDR1 and CDR2 from the germline V gene are ENHRY and SYGVKD. V shed 10 bases, J shed 0 bases, and the junction held 3 bases outside the gene matches. The CDR3 is made up of 12 amino acids. CDR3 bases: TGTGCCAGCCGACAGGGCTCCTACGAGCAGTACTTC. The encoded protein is CASRQGSYEQYF.

The chain uses TRBV5-5 and TRBJ1-2; no clear D. V lost 1 base and J 2 bases, leaving 6 bases between the germline ends. CDR1 is SGHKS and CDR2 is YYEKEE in the germline V gene (reference sequence). The CDR3 is 13 residues long. The DNA of the CDR3 is TGTGCCAGCAGCTTGCAGACAAACTATGGCTACACCTTC. This codes for CASSLQTNYGYTF. Using reference TRBV5-5 and TRBJ1-2 for the parts outside the CDR3, the full variable domain is DAGVTQSPTHLIKTRGQQVTLRCSPISGHKSVSWYQQVLGQGPQFIFQYYEKEERGRGNFPDRFSARQFPNYSSELNVNALLLGDSALYLCASSLQTNYGYTFGSGTRLTVV.

This clone has more than one count but fewer than ten. The gene calls are TRBV7-9 and TRBJ2-2; D ambiguous. Germline V gives CDR1 SEHNR, CDR2 FQNEAQ (reference sequence). V was shortened by 0 bases and J by 1 base, with 12 bases between the two germline ends. The CDR3 consists of 17 residues. CDR3 sequence reads: CASSLAPPGLNTGELFF. The CDR3 coding sequence is TGTGCCAGCAGCTTAGCCCCCCCAGGCCTGAACACCGGGGAGCTGTTTTTT.

The V and J genes are TRBV6-2 or TRBV6-3 and TRBJ1-4, with D tentatively TRBD1 (6 bases). Germline V gene data show CDR1 as MNHEY and CDR2 as SVGEGT. V was shortened by 6 bases and J by 14 bases, with 16 bases between the two germline ends. The CDR3 is 12 amino acids. The CDR3 reads CASSQQGLLLFF. Written as DNA, the CDR3 is TGTGCCAGCAGCCAACAGGGATTACTGCTGTTTTTT.

The chain joins TRBV29-1 to TRBJ2-5, with TRBD1 identical over 7 bases. The CDR3 is made up of 12 amino acids. CDR1 is SQVTM, CDR2 ANQGSEA, per germline. The J segment lost 2 bases and the V segment lost 6 bases, leaving 3 bases of the junction unmatched. This CDR3 reads CSVDRAQETQYF. The CDR3 DNA is TGCAGCGTAGACAGGGCTCAAGAGACCCAGTACTTC.

The chain uses TRBV7-2 and TRBJ1-5; the D gene is possibly TRBD1 (6 bases). V shed 3 bases and J shed 7 bases, with 13 bases lying between them. The CDR3 spans 14 residues. Germline CDR1 reads SGHTA; CDR2 reads FQGNSA. CDR3 sequence reads: CASSLRQGWQPQHF. Here the CDR3 DNA reads TGTGCCAGCAGCTTGCGGCAGGGGTGGCAGCCCCAGCATTTT.